The T cell receptor beta chain described here comes from a study of blood T cell repertoires in COVID-19. Only in-frame clones appear in the TCRdb table, and some are missing; sequencing was by immunoSEQ multiplex PCR. The data show approximately 250,000 clones, 65% to 90% seen once. The CDR3 extends over 15 amino acids. In germline, CDR1 is LNHDA, CDR2 SQIVND (reference sequence). Trimming took 6 bases from V and 9 from J; bases not matched to a gene: 10. The chain joins TRBV19 to TRBJ1-5, with 11 nucleotides matching TRBD1. The sequenced material came from PBMCs or T cells enriched from blood (not recorded which). The receptor's source is a woman aged 50 to 65 with acute COVID-19. DNA of the CDR3: TGTGCCAGTAGAATTAAGGACAGGGGGCGAGGGCCCCAGCATTTT. As protein: CASRIKDRGRGPQHF.